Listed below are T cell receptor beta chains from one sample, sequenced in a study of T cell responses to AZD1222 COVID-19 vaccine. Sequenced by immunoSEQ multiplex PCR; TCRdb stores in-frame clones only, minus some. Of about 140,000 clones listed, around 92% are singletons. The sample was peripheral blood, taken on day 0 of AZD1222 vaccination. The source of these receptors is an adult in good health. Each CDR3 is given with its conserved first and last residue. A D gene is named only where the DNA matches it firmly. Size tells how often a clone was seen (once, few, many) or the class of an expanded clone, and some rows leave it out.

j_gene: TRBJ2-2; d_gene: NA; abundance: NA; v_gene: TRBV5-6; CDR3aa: CASSFRQTGELFF; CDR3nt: TGTGCCAGCAGCTTTAGACAGACCGGGGAGCTGTTTTTT
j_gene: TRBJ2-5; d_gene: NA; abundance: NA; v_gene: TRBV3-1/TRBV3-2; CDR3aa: CASSFGGTQYF; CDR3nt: TGTGCCAGCAGTTTTGGTGGGACCCAGTACTTC
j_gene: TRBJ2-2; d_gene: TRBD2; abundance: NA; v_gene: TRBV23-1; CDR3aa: CASSQSRESTGELFF; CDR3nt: TGCGCCAGCAGTCAATCGCGGGAGTCCACCGGGGAGCTGTTTTTT
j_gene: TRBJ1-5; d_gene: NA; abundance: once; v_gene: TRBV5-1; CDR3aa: CASSPNGGSNQPQHF; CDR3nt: TGCGCCAGCAGCCCGAACGGGGGCAGCAATCAGCCCCAGCATTTT
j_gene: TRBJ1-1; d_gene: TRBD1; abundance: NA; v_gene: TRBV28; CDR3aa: CASRQGGLEAFF; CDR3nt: TGTGCCTCGCGACAGGGGGGCCTTGAAGCTTTCTTT
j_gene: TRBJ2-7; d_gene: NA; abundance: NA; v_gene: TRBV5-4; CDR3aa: CASSPQGQHEQYF; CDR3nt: TGTGCCAGCAGCCCTCAGGGGCAGCACGAGCAGTACTTC
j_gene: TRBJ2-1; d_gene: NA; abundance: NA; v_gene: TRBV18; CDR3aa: CASSPGLDSYNEQFF; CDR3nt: TGTGCCAGCTCACCTGGACTGGACTCCTACAATGAGCAGTTCTTC
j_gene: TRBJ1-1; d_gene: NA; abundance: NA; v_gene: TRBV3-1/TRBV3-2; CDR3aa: CASSQWLLGEAFF; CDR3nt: TGTGCCAGCAGCCAATGGTTATTGGGGGAAGCTTTCTTT
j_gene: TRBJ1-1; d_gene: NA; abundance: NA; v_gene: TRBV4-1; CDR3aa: CASSLPDPGRLNTEAFF; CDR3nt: TGCGCCAGCAGCCTTCCTGACCCAGGGCGGTTAAACACTGAAGCTTTCTTT
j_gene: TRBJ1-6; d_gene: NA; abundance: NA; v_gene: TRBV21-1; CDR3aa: CASSIPGLGSNSPLHF; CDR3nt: TGTGCCAGCAGCATCCCGGGACTCGGGAGTAATTCACCCCTCCACTTT
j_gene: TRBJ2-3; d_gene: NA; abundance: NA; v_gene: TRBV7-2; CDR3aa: CASSLRTGGFTDTQYF; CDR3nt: TGTGCCAGCAGCTTAAGGACAGGAGGGTTCACAGATACGCAGTATTTT
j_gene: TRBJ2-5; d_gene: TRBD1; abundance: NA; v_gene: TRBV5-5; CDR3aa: CASSYNKTGGLWEETQYF; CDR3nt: TGTGCCAGCAGCTATAATAAAACAGGGGGCTTATGGGAAGAGACCCAGTACTTC
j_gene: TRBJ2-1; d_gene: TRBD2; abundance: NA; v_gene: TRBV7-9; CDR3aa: CASSPEAGGRNEQFF; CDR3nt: TGTGCCAGCAGCCCGGAGGCGGGGGGGCGGAATGAGCAGTTCTTC
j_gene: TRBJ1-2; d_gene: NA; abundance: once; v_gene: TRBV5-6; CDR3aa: CASSRERNYGYTF; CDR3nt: TGTGCCAGCAGTAGGGAGAGGAACTATGGCTACACCTTC
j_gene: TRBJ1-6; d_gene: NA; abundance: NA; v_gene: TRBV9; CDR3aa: CASSGGLANSPLHF; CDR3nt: TGTGCCAGCAGCGGGGGACTGGCAAATTCACCCCTCCACTTT
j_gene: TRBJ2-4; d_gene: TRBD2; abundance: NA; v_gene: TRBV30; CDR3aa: CAWISRGRAAKNIQYF; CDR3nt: TGTGCCTGGATTAGCCGGGGGAGGGCGGCCAAAAACATTCAGTACTTC
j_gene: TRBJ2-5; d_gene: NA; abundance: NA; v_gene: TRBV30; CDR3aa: CAWGGVDQETQYF; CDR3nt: TGTGCCTGGGGAGGGGTCGACCAAGAGACCCAGTACTTC
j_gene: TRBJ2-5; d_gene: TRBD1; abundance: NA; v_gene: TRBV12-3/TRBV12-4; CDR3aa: CASSRDRGETQYF; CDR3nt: TGTGCCAGCAGCAGGGACAGGGGAGAGACCCAGTACTTC
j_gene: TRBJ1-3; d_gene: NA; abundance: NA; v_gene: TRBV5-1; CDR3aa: CASTPDRNSGNTIYF; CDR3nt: TGCGCCAGCACCCCAGACAGAAACTCTGGAAACACCATATATTTT
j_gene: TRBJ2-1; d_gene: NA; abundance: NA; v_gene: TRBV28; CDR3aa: CASQGRGKGEQFF; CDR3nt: TGTGCCAGCCAGGGGAGGGGAAAGGGTGAGCAGTTCTTC
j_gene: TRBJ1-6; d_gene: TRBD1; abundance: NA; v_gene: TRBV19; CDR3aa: CASSPQDRVTRPPLHF; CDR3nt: TGTGCCAGTAGTCCCCAGGACAGGGTGACCCGTCCACCCCTCCACTTT
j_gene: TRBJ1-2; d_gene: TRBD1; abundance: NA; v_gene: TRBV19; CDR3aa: CASSTGGVDIGFGYTF; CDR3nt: TGTGCCAGTTCCACAGGGGGCGTTGATATCGGTTTTGGCTACACCTTC
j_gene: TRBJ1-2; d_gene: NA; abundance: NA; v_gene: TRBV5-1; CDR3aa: CASSAQGNYGYTF; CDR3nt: TGCGCCAGCAGCGCACAGGGAAACTATGGCTACACCTTC
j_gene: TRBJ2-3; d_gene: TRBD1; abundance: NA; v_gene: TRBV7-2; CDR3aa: CASSRGVLGGRNTQYF; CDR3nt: TGTGCCAGCAGCCGCGGCGTACTAGGGGGCAGAAATACGCAGTATTTT
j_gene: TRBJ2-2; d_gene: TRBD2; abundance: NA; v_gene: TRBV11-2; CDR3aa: CASSLDPSGSVELFF; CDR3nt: TGTGCCAGCAGCTTAGATCCTAGCGGGAGTGTGGAGCTGTTTTTT
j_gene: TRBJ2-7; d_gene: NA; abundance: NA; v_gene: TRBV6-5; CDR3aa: CASSYYLQSATYEQYF; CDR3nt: TGTGCCAGCAGTTACTACCTACAGTCCGCAACCTACGAGCAGTACTTC
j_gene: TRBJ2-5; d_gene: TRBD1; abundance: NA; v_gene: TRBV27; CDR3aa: CASYRGPAETQYF; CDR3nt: TGTGCCAGCTACAGGGGCCCCGCGGAGACCCAGTACTTC
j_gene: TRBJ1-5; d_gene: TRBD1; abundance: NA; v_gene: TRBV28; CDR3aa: CASSLCRLRQGACNQPQHF; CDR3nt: TGTGCCAGCAGTTTATGCCGCCTTCGACAGGGGGCATGCAATCAGCCCCAGCATTTT
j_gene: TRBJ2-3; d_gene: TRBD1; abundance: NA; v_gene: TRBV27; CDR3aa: CASSLGTGATDTQYF; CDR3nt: TGTGCCAGCAGTCTCGGGACAGGGGCCACAGATACGCAGTATTTT
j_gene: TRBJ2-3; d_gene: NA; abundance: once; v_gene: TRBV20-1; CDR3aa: CSARTFGTQYF; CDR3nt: TGCAGTGCGCGGACGTTCGGTACGCAGTATTTT
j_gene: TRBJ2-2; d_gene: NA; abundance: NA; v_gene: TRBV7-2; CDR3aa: CASSLRQTGTGELFF; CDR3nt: TGTGCCAGCAGCCTCAGACAGACTGGAACCGGGGAGCTGTTTTTT
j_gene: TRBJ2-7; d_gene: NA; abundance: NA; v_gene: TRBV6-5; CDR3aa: CASSSQGYEQYF; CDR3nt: TGTGCCAGCAGTTCTCAGGGTTACGAGCAGTACTTC
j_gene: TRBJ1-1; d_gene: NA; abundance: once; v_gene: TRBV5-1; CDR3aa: CASSLIPENTEAFF; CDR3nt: TGCGCCAGCAGCTTGATCCCTGAGAACACTGAAGCTTTCTTT
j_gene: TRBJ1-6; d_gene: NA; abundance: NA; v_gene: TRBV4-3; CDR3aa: CASSQAQGTGTLHF; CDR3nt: TGCGCCAGCAGCCAAGCCCAGGGGACCGGGACCCTCCACTTT
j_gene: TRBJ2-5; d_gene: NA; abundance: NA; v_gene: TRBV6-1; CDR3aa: CASSEAQVGGQTQYF; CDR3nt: TGTGCCAGCAGTGAAGCGCAAGTGGGCGGACAGACCCAGTACTTC
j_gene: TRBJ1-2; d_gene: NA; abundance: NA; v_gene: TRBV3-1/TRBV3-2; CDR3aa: CASSQQWTQGYTF; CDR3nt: TGTGCCAGCAGCCAGCAATGGACCCAGGGCTACACCTTC
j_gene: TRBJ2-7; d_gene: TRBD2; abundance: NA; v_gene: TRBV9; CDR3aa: CASSVGVGGPLNEQYF; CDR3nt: TGTGCCAGCAGCGTAGGTGTGGGAGGGCCTCTTAACGAGCAGTACTTC
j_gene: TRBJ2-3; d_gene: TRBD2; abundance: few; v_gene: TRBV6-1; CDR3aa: CASSEAGTSGVTDTQYF; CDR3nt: TGTGCCAGCAGTGAAGCAGGGACTAGCGGGGTGACAGATACGCAGTATTTT
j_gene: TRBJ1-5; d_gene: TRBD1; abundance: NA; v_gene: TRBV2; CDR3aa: CASRPGQGVGQPQHF; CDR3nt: TGTGCCAGCAGACCCGGACAGGGGGTCGGGCAGCCCCAGCATTTT
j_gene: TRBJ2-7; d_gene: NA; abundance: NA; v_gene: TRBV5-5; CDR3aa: CASSLVTDPYEQYF; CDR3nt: TGTGCCAGCAGCTTGGTAACTGACCCCTACGAGCAGTACTTC
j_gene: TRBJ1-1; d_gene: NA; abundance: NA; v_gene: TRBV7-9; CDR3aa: CASSLGGSGVGAFF; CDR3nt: TGTGCCAGCAGCTTAGGGGGGAGCGGGGTGGGCGCTTTCTTT
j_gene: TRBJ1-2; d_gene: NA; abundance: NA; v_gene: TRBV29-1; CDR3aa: CSVRRVESDGYTF; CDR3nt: TGCAGCGTTCGCAGGGTCGAGTCTGATGGCTACACCTTC
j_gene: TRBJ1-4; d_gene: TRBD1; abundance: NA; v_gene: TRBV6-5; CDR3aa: CASSTHRGTNEKLFF; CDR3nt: TGTGCCAGCAGTACCCACAGGGGTACTAATGAAAAACTGTTTTTT
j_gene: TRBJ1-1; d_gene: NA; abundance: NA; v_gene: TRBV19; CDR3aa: CASSQQKDTEAFF; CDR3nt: TGTGCCAGTAGTCAGCAGAAAGACACTGAAGCTTTCTTT
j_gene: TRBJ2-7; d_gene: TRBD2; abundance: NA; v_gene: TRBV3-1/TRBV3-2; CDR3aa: CATGTSGIYEQYF; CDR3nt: TGTGCCACCGGGACTAGCGGGATCTACGAGCAGTACTTC
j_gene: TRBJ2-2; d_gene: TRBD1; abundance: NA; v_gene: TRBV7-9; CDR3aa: CASSSKDRAGGELFF; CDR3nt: TGTGCCAGCAGCTCGAAGGACAGGGCAGGCGGGGAGCTGTTTTTT
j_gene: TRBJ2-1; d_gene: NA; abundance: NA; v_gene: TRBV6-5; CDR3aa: CASSYRIGSYNEQFF; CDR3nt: TGTGCCAGCAGTTACCGGATAGGCTCCTACAATGAGCAGTTCTTC
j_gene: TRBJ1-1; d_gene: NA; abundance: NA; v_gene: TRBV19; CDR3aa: CASSRQRGTEAFF; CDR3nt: TGTGCCAGTAGTAGACAGAGGGGGACTGAAGCTTTCTTT
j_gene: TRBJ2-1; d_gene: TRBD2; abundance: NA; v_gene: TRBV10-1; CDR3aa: CASSSGRNNEQFF; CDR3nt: TGCGCCAGCTCTAGCGGGAGGAACAATGAGCAGTTCTTC
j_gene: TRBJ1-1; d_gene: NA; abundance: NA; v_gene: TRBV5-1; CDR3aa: CASSLSRVVGTEAFF; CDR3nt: TGCGCCAGCAGCTTGTCCCGGGTGGTGGGCACTGAAGCTTTCTTT